This record looks at one T cell receptor beta chain sequence and its context. The second PCR ran roughly 7 to 12 cycles with a sample-barcoded 5' primer and J-beta primers. TCRdb ran MiXCR on the 5' RACE reads and lists one entry per CDR3 protein. The table has approximately 1,000,000 distinct CDR3 sequences, about two fifths seen once. CDR3 size: 14 residues. The germline CDR1 and CDR2 sequences are SQVTM and ANQGSEA. V shed 7 bases, J shed 9 bases, and the junction held 11 bases outside the gene matches. This sample is part of a study of blood T cells in healthy people across ages. This receptor was identified in a man aged 18 to 30 in good health. The rearrangement uses TRBV29-1 and TRBJ2-1, with 11 nucleotides matching TRBD2. Sequences were obtained from blood. Here the CDR3 DNA reads TGCAGCGGTAAACTAGCGGGGGTTCTCGTTGAGCAGTTCTTC. It specifies CSGKLAGVLVEQFF.